This record concerns one T cell receptor (beta chain) sequence. The germline V gene has CDR1 SGHNT and CDR2 YYREEE (reference sequence). Trimming removed 3 bases from V and 5 bases from J; junction bases left unmatched: 5. The CDR3 extends over 15 amino acids. The record originates from a study of T cell changes during pregnancy in multiple sclerosis. TCRdb's copy holds only in-frame clones and misses some; the assay was immunoSEQ multiplex PCR. The sample includes more than 95,000 clones, roughly 92% of them seen just once. This material consisted of peripheral blood, taken after pregnancy. The TCR was taken from a female donor with multiple sclerosis, enrolled in a pregnancy study. The chain couples TRBV5-4 to TRBJ2-7; 13 bases match TRBD2. CDR3 sequence: CASSSPGLAGHEQYF. The CDR3 DNA is TGTGCCAGCAGCTCACCGGGACTAGCGGGACACGAGCAGTACTTC. Combining the CDR3 with reference TRBV5-4 and TRBJ2-7 gives the whole variable domain ETGVTQSPTHLIKTRGQQVTLRCSSQSGHNTVSWYQQALGQGPQFIFQYYREEENGRGNFPPRFSGLQFPNYSSELNVNALELDDSALYLCASSSPGLAGHEQYFGPGTRLTVT.